Following are 17 T cell receptor beta chains from one sample sequenced in a study of T cells in Graves' hyperthyroidism and ophthalmopathy. Amplification of TCR beta CDR3 regions was performed using RNA transcripts as template. First-round RT-PCR with HTBI primers amplified the TCR CDR3 region. TCRdb processed the multiplex PCR reads anew with MiXCR; each CDR3 protein has one entry. The sample yields about 180,000 distinct CDR3 sequences, over 15% seen once. Sequenced sample: blood. The receptors come from a woman in her 50s with Graves' hyperthyroidism.

Ten or more counts support this clonotype. J is TRBJ2-1 and V is TRBV18; D is possibly TRBD2 (5 bases). Trimming removed 0 bases from V and 3 bases from J, with 6 bases in between. CDR3 length: 14 amino acids. Per germline, CDR1 KGHSH and CDR2 LQKENI. CDR3: CASSPPDFYNEQFF. In DNA, the CDR3 is TGTGCCAGCTCACCACCGGACTTCTACAATGAGCAGTTCTTC.

This clonotype was seen repeatedly, ten times or more. The chain uses TRBV28 and TRBJ2-2; TRBD2 matches at 8 bases. Germline V gene lookup returns CDR1 MDHEN and CDR2 SYDVKM. There are 15 residues in the CDR3. V lost 6 bases, J lost 3 bases, and 6 bases stayed unmatched. This CDR3 is CASSPGGLYTGELFF. In DNA, the CDR3 is TGTGCCAGCAGCCCGGGAGGGCTGTACACCGGGGAGCTGTTTTTT. The whole variable domain, remainder taken from reference TRBV28 and TRBJ2-2, is DVKVTQSSRYLVKRTGEKVFLECVQDMDHENMFWYRQDPGLGLRLIYFSYDVKMKEKGDIPEGYSVSREKKERFSLILESASTNQTSMYLCASSPGGLYTGELFFGEGSRLTVL.

This clonotype was detected ten times or more. V is TRBV12-3 or TRBV12-4 and J is TRBJ2-5; 9 bases align to TRBD1. Germline trimming cut 6 bases from V and 2 bases from J; bases unmatched to any gene: 13. The CDR3 loop spans 17 amino acids. The CDR3 spells CASSPQGAASLQETQYF. CDR3 DNA sequence: TGTGCCAGCAGCCCACAGGGGGCGGCCTCGCTTCAAGAGACCCAGTACTTC.

There are many counts of this clonotype. The CDR3 sequence: CASSLFPGQVGEKLFF. The CDR3 DNA follows: TGTGCCAGCAGTTTGTTTCCTGGACAGGTTGGCGAAAAACTGTTTTTT. This chain uses TRBV27 with TRBJ1-4; 7 nucleotides align to TRBD1. This CDR3 is 16 amino acids long. Germline assignment: CDR1 MNHEY and CDR2 SMNVEV (reference sequence). V dropped 3 bases and J dropped 8; count of bases not matched to a gene: 12.

This clonotype was counted a single time. The chain has TRBV10-3 and TRBJ1-5; D is undetermined. The CDR3 contains 14 residues. Trimming removed 2 bases from V and 5 bases from J, with 10 bases in between. The germline V gene has CDR1 ENHRY and CDR2 SYGVKD. CDR3 bases: TGTGCCATCAGTGAGGGGCAGACCTATCAGCCCCAGCATTTT. This codes for CAISEGQTYQPQHF.

In its sample, this clonotype was seen many times. This chain uses TRBV10-3 with TRBJ2-7, with D perhaps matching TRBD1 (6 bases). V gave up 6 bases and J gave up 3 bases, with 9 bases separating them. CDR1 and CDR2 (germline): ENHRY, SYGVKD. The CDR3 is 12 amino acids. CDR3 nucleotide sequence: TGTGCCATCAGCGGACAGCTCTACGAGCAGTACTTC. This codes for CAISGQLYEQYF.

The rearrangement joins TRBV6-1 to TRBJ2-5; 7 bases agree with TRBD1. The CDR3 length is 15 residues. CDR1 and CDR2 from the germline V gene are MNHNS and SASEGT. Trimming removed 3 bases from V and 2 bases from J; junction bases left unmatched: 6. The CDR3 region has the DNA TGTGCCAGCAGTGATACCGGGACAGCACAAGAGACCCAGTACTTC. The encoded protein is CASSDTGTAQETQYF.

This clonotype has a count of ten or more. V is TRBV10-3 and J is TRBJ1-4; 7 bases are a match to TRBD1. The germline gives CDR1 ENHRY, CDR2 SYGVKD. The ends lost 11 bases at V and 3 bases at J; junction bases unmatched: 6. This CDR3 has 13 amino acids. The chain's CDR3 is CAANRGANEKLFF. In DNA form, the CDR3 reads TGTGCCGCAAACAGGGGAGCTAATGAAAAACTGTTTTTT.

This clonotype was seen at least ten times. This chain links TRBV12-3 or TRBV12-4 with TRBJ2-7; D uncertain. The ends were cut back, 4 bases at V and 5 bases at J, with 12 bases in the middle. This CDR3 comprises 13 residues. The CDR3 is CASSSSTPNEQYF. In nucleotides, the CDR3 is TGTGCCAGCAGTTCTTCCACCCCCAACGAGCAGTACTTC.

This clonotype was recorded many times. The chain recombines TRBV28 with TRBJ1-2; D is possibly TRBD1 (5 bases). The ends were cut back, 4 bases at V and 6 bases at J, with 24 bases in the middle. The CDR3 spans 17 residues. From germline, CDR1 is MDHEN and CDR2 SYDVKM. For the CDR3, the DNA is TGTGCCAGCAGTTCTCAGAGGGAGACAGAAAGGATGGATGGCTACACCTTC. It codes for CASSSQRETERMDGYTF.

There are many counts of this clonotype. The gene calls are TRBV11-2 and TRBJ2-5; 11 nucleotides align to TRBD2. Germline values: CDR1 SGHAT, CDR2 FQNNGV. There are 17 residues in the CDR3. V was clipped by 1 base and J by 2 bases; unmatched bases: 6. The CDR3 reads CASSLVASGGIQETQYF. CDR3 bases: TGTGCCAGCAGCTTAGTAGCTAGCGGGGGGATACAAGAGACCCAGTACTTC.

This clonotype was counted a single time. The chain carries TRBV28 and TRBJ1-1, with D tentatively TRBD1 (5 bases). CDR1 and CDR2 from the germline V gene are MDHEN and SYDVKM. The V end lost 5 bases, the J end lost 8 bases, and 18 bases lay between the germline ends. The CDR3 is 14 residues long. The CDR3 loop is CASSIPIVTAEAFF. For the CDR3, the DNA is TGTGCCAGCAGTATTCCTATTGTGACAGCCGAAGCTTTCTTT.

This clonotype was recorded once. The junction does not match germline at one end; this may be a read error. The chain employs TRBV7-3 and TRBJ2-1, with TRBD1 identical over 7 bases. The CDR3 consists of 15 residues. Germline values: CDR1 SGHTA, CDR2 FQGTGA. The CDR3 spells CASSRGSGGYSEQFF. The CDR3 region has the DNA TGTGCCAGCAGCCGTGGGTCAGGGGGTTACAGTGAGCAGTTCTTC.

The V call is TRBV6-1, the J call TRBJ2-3, with 9 nucleotides matching TRBD2. The CDR3 spans 16 residues. Germline V gene lookup returns CDR1 MNHNS and CDR2 SASEGT. Trimming took 2 bases from V and 4 from J; bases not matched to a gene: 7. CDR3 coding DNA: TGTGCCAGCAGTGAACGCCTAGCGGGATTAGCAGATACGCAGTATTTT. Its translation is CASSERLAGLADTQYF.

This clonotype was observed a handful of times. V usage is TRBV5-5 and J usage is TRBJ1-3; D remains ambiguous. The V gene's germline CDR1 is SGHKS and CDR2 YYEKEE (reference sequence). Trimming stripped 0 bases from V and 0 bases from J, with 10 bases between. The CDR3 spans 16 residues. CDR3 region: CASSLGSGNSGNTIYF. Written as DNA, the CDR3 is TGTGCCAGCAGCTTGGGGTCTGGAAACTCTGGAAACACCATATATTTT.

Ten or more counts support this clonotype. The rearrangement links TRBV28 to TRBJ1-2; 7 positions agree with TRBD1. The CDR3 loop spans 16 amino acids. The germline CDR1 and CDR2 sequences are MDHEN and SYDVKM. The ends lost 4 bases at V and 4 bases at J; junction bases unmatched: 12. The CDR3 here is CASSSPIGGGGYGYTF. Written as DNA, the CDR3 is TGTGCCAGCAGTTCCCCAATTGGAGGGGGCGGCTATGGCTACACCTTC.

In its sample, this clonotype was seen many times. The rearrangement links TRBV7-3 to TRBJ2-3, with D tentatively TRBD2 (6 bases). The CDR3 is made up of 14 amino acids. V was shortened by 1 base and J by 5 bases, with 10 bases between the two germline ends. Germline lookup yields CDR1 SGHTA and CDR2 FQGTGA. The CDR3 DNA reads TGTGCCAGCAGCTTAAGAGGAGGGGTAGATACGCAGTATTTT. Protein: CASSLRGGVDTQYF.